What follows are 5 T cell receptor beta chains derived from one specimen sequenced in a study of post-analysis software for immune sequencing data. Overall study results and limits: Included in a set of four or five TRBV segments more frequent in patients than controls were TRBV5-6, TRBV5-1 and TRBV20-1.

Presence of unique molecular identifiers characterized the TCR beta cDNA libraries. TCRdb ran MiXCR on the PCR reads and lists one entry per CDR3 protein. This sample has 150,000 to 200,000 distinct CDR3 sequences, with approximately 31% found just once. Their specific antigens are unknown. Sequenced material: blood. All receptors derive from a girl aged 5-17 years with multiple sclerosis.

This clonotype has just a few counts. The V and J genes are TRBV4-1 and TRBJ2-2; 10 positions match TRBD2. The CDR3 runs 17 residues. Germline V gene sequence: CDR1 MGHRA, CDR2 YSYEKL. J was trimmed by 1 base and V by 4 bases; bases with no gene match: 6. CDR3 protein: CASSRKASGRNTGELFF. CDR3 DNA: TGCGCCAGCAGCCGGAAAGCTAGCGGGAGGAACACCGGGGAGCTGTTTTTT.

Details on this clonotype: An end of the junction does not agree with germline; a read error may underlie this. This sequence joins TRBV7-9 and TRBJ1-2; the match to TRBD1 covers 7 bases. The CDR3 has 15 amino acids. Germline CDR1 and CDR2: SEHNR and FQNEAQ (reference sequence). CDR3 nucleotide sequence: TGTGCCAGCAGCTCGAGGGACAGAGAATGGTATGGCCACACCTTC. Amino acids: CASSSRDREWYGHTF.

A few counts support this clonotype. Here the CDR3 reads CATRQGPNQPQHF. The CDR3 DNA reads TGTGCCACCCGACAGGGACCCAATCAGCCCCAGCATTTT. This chain joins TRBV28 and TRBJ1-5, with 7 bases lining up with TRBD1. This CDR3 spans 13 amino acids. Germline V CDR1 and CDR2: MDHEN, SYDVKM. V gave up 10 bases and J gave up 3 bases; unmatched junction bases: 6. The full variable domain, completed using reference TRBV28 and TRBJ1-5, is DVKVTQSSRYLVKRTGEKVFLECVQDMDHENMFWYRQDPGLGLRLIYFSYDVKMKEKGDIPEGYSVSREKKERFSLILESASTNQTSMYLCATRQGPNQPQHFGDGTRLSIL.

A remark on this clonotype: The junction shows a germline mismatch at one end, possibly a read error. The genes are TRBV6-2 or TRBV6-3 and TRBJ2-7; 9 nucleotides agree with TRBD1. The J call may be faulty, since TRBJ2-4 better matches the DNA end. The CDR3 sequence is 12 residues long. Germline assignment: CDR1 MNHEY and CDR2 SVGEGT. CDR3 coding DNA: TGTGTCAGCAGGGACAGGGTAAGCATTCAGTACTTC. It codes for CVSRDRVSIQYF.

This clonotype turned up a few times. The V call is TRBV11-2, the J call TRBJ2-2; D uncertain. Germline assignment: CDR1 SGHAT and CDR2 FQNNGV. The CDR3 totals 13 residues. The V end lost 1 base, the J end lost 5 bases, and 5 bases lay between the germline ends. The CDR3 is CASSLVATGELFF. In DNA, the CDR3 is TGTGCCAGCAGCTTAGTTGCGACCGGGGAGCTGTTTTTT. Looking up the rest from reference TRBV11-2 and TRBJ2-2 gives the full variable domain: EAGVAQSPRYKIIEKRQSVAFWCNPISGHATLYWYQQILGQGPKLLIQFQNNGVVDDSQLPKDRFSAERLKGVDSTLKIQPAKLEDSAVYLCASSLVATGELFFGEGSRLTVL.